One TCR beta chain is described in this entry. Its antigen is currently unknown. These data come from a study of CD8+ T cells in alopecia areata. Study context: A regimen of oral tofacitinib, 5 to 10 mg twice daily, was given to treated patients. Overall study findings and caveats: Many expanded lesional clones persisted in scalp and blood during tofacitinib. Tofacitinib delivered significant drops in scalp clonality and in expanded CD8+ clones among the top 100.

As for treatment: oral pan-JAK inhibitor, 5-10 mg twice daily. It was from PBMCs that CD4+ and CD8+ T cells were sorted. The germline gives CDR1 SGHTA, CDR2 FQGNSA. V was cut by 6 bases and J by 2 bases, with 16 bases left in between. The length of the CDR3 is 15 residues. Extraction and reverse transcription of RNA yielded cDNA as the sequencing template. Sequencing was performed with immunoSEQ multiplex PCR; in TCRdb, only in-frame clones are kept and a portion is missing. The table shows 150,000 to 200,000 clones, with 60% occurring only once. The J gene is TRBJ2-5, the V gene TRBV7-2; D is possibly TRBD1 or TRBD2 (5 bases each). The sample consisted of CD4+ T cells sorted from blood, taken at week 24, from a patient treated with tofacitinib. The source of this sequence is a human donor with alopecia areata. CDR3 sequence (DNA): TGTGCCAGCAGACGTTCCCCCGGGGCACAAGAGACCCAGTACTTC. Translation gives CASRRSPGAQETQYF.